This T cell receptor beta chain was retrieved from a study of spatial heterogeneity in lung cancer. The sample's time point: sample taken at primary tumor resection. Unsorted samples of tumor, nontumor lung or frozen PBMC had their whole RNA sequenced. The CDR3 loop spans 9 amino acids. This clonotype was seen at least ten times. An end of the junction differs from the germline gene, which may be a read error. One entry per CDR3 protein, called by TCRdb with MiXCR from the 5' RACE reads. The top ten hold about two fifths of the sample, which has more than 80,000 distinct CDR3 sequences, approximately 12% seen once.

This chain joins TRBV12-3 or TRBV12-4 and TRBJ1-1, with TRBD1 as a possible D gene (5 bases). This TCR was recovered from a male donor with early-stage non-small cell lung cancer. The input for sequencing was PBMCs, taken at surgery. CDR3 sequence reads: CASSRGLLF. In nucleotides, the CDR3 is TGTGCCAGCAGTAGGGGCCTCCTCTTT.